These 20 T cell receptor beta chains originate from one sample sequenced in a study of T-cell memory formation after mild COVID-19. Each CDR3 protein is one row after TCRdb ran MiXCR on the 5' RACE reads. The table shows approximately 110,000 distinct CDR3 sequences, with around a fifth occurring only once. Sequences were obtained from PBMCs or a T cell subset sorted from them (not recorded which). These receptors were collected from a man aged 18 to 29 who had mild COVID-19 (a few samples of this study predate the infection). Cell type and time point are not known.

V is TRBV12-3 or TRBV12-4 and J is TRBJ1-1; 8 bases are shared with TRBD1. The ends lost 7 bases at V and 0 bases at J; junction bases unmatched: 4. The CDR3 consists of 14 residues. The CDR3 DNA sequence: TGTGCCAGCATGACAGGGGCGATGAACACTGAAGCTTTCTTT. This translates into CASMTGAMNTEAFF.

This clonotype was counted a few times. The rearrangement links TRBV19 to TRBJ1-2; D call uncertain. This CDR3 has 16 amino acids. CDR1 and CDR2 (germline): LNHDA, SQIVND (reference sequence). V was cut by 0 bases and J by 7 bases, with 18 bases left in between. CDR3 DNA: TGTGCCAGTAGTATAGACCTCCTTTCCAGGTCCGGTGGCTACACCTTC. Amino acid sequence: CASSIDLLSRSGGYTF. Based on the CDR3 plus reference TRBV19 and TRBJ1-2, the full variable domain is DGGITQSPKYLFRKEGQNVTLSCEQNLNHDAMYWYRQDPGQGLRLIYYSQIVNDFQKGDIAEGYSVSREKKESFPLTVTSAQKNPTAFYLCASSIDLLSRSGGYTFGSGTRLTVV.

CDR3 sequence reads: CASHHLRGGQPQHF. The CDR3 bases are TGTGCCAGTCACCACCTCAGGGGAGGTCAGCCCCAGCATTTT. V is TRBV6-1 and J is TRBJ1-5, with D perhaps TRBD1 (6 bases). The germline gives CDR1 MNHNS, CDR2 SASEGT. This CDR3 has 14 residues. The germline V and J ends were trimmed by 9 bases and 6 bases, with 18 bases remaining between them.

The chain has TRBV11-3 and TRBJ2-5; TRBD1 matches 12 bases. The germline CDR1 and CDR2 sequences are SGHNT and YENEEA. This CDR3 spans 15 amino acids. With V trimmed by 7 bases and J by 5 bases, 8 bases remained unmatched. The CDR3 DNA reads TGTGCCAGCAACCCCGGGACAGGGGGCGGCGAGACCCAGTACTTC. As protein: CASNPGTGGGETQYF.

This clonotype was detected only a few times. The chain is built from TRBV20-1 and TRBJ2-7; 7 positions agree with TRBD1. This CDR3 has 15 amino acids. After removal of 1 base from V and 0 bases from J, the junction contained 6 bases not matched to a gene. Germline V gene sequence: CDR1 DFQATT, CDR2 SNEGSKA (reference sequence). CDR3 sequence (DNA): TGCAGTGCTAGAGGCCTTGACAGGGCCTCCTACGAGCAGTACTTC. Translated: CSARGLDRASYEQYF.

In its sample, this clonotype was seen a few times. This chain links TRBV3-1 with TRBJ2-5, with D possibly TRBD1 on 6 matching bases. The germline gives CDR1 LGHDT, CDR2 YNNKEL (reference sequence). V gave up 0 bases and J gave up 5 bases, with 16 bases separating them. This CDR3 region has 16 residues. The CDR3 nucleotides read TGTGCCAGCAGCCAAGATGTGGGGCAGGGGATTGAGACCCAGTACTTC. Translated: CASSQDVGQGIETQYF.

This clonotype was seen a few times. The V and J genes are TRBV27 and TRBJ2-7; D is possibly TRBD2 (6 bases). V dropped 8 bases and J dropped 2 bases, with 16 bases sitting between them. The CDR3 loop spans 14 amino acids. Germline values: CDR1 MNHEY, CDR2 SMNVEV (reference sequence). Here the CDR3 reads CASRVLAGPYEQYF. The CDR3 DNA is TGTGCCAGCCGAGTTTTGGCGGGGCCCTACGAGCAGTACTTC.

V is TRBV6-2 or TRBV6-3 and J is TRBJ2-1; D remains ambiguous. V lost 5 bases, J lost 4 bases, and 9 bases lay in between. Germline V gene sequence: CDR1 MNHEY, CDR2 SVGEGT. The CDR3 length is 13 residues. In DNA, the CDR3 is TGTGCCAGCAGTACCGACGGTTACAATGAGCAGTTCTTC. Translating it yields CASSTDGYNEQFF.

The CDR3 reads CASSYSLGNNSPLHF. The DNA of the CDR3 is TGTGCCAGCAGTTACTCCTTAGGGAACAATTCACCCCTCCACTTT. The genes are TRBV6-5 and TRBJ1-6; D is ambiguous. With 0 bases removed from V and 7 bases from J, the gap between germline ends came to 10 bases. In germline, CDR1 is MNHEY, CDR2 SVGAGI. This CDR3 has 15 residues.

This clonotype was recorded many times. The chain uses TRBV29-1 and TRBJ2-3; D is unclear. V lost 2 bases and J 5 bases, leaving 2 bases between the germline ends. Per the germline V gene, CDR1 is SQVTM and CDR2 is ANQGSEA. This CDR3 contains 10 residues. CDR3 region: CSVERDTQYF. CDR3 DNA sequence: TGCAGCGTTGAAAGAGATACGCAGTATTTT.

This clonotype was recorded a few times. V is TRBV4-2 and J is TRBJ2-5; 15 bases are a match to TRBD2. V shed 3 bases, J shed 1 base, and the junction held 6 bases outside the gene matches. The CDR3 extends over 18 amino acids. The germline V gene has CDR1 LGHNA and CDR2 YNFKEQ. The CDR3 nucleotides read TGTGCCAGCAGCCAGAGGACTAGCGGGGGGGTATTCCAAGAGACCCAGTACTTC. It is translated as CASSQRTSGGVFQETQYF.

The chain combines TRBV6-2 or TRBV6-3 with TRBJ2-7; the D gene is possibly TRBD2 (5 bases). CDR3 size: 11 residues. The V and J ends lost 2 bases and 9 bases respectively, with 8 bases between them. Germline values: CDR1 MNHEY, CDR2 SVGEGT. The chain's CDR3 is CASSYREGQYF. CDR3 coding DNA: TGTGCCAGCAGTTACCGCGAGGGGCAGTACTTC.

In this sample, this clonotype turned up a few times. The V gene is TRBV25-1, the J gene TRBJ2-1; perhaps D is TRBD1 or TRBD2 (10 bases each). The CDR3 sequence is 20 residues long. Trimming cost V 1 base and J 3 bases, with 25 bases left between them. CDR1 is MGHDK, CDR2 SYGVNS, per germline. Here the CDR3 reads CASSEFGDRGLAGDYNEQFF. CDR3 nucleotide sequence: TGTGCCAGCAGTGAATTCGGGGACAGGGGCCTAGCGGGGGACTACAATGAGCAGTTCTTC.

The chain links TRBV25-1 to TRBJ1-2; 8 positions match TRBD1. Germline V gene lookup returns CDR1 MGHDK and CDR2 SYGVNS. The ends lost 1 base at V and 7 bases at J; junction bases unmatched: 5. The CDR3 contains 14 residues. CDR3 protein: CASSEWRTGSGYTF. The CDR3 nucleotides are TGTGCCAGCAGTGAATGGAGGACAGGGAGTGGCTACACCTTC.

This clonotype was counted between two and nine times. The chain recombines TRBV4-1 with TRBJ2-2, with 10 nucleotides matching TRBD1. Per germline, CDR1 MGHRA and CDR2 YSYEKL. The V segment lost 4 bases and the J segment 4 bases; nucleotides outside the gene matches: 3. This CDR3 is built from 15 residues. The CDR3 sequence: CASSPGTGVTGELFF. CDR3 in DNA: TGCGCCAGCAGCCCGGGGACAGGGGTCACCGGGGAGCTGTTTTTT.

This clonotype was counted only a few times. The chain joins TRBV4-1 to TRBJ1-1; a possible D gene is TRBD1 (5 bases). Germline loops: CDR1 MGHRA, CDR2 YSYEKL. Trimming left V 5 bases short and J 7 bases short, with 17 bases between. This CDR3 has 14 amino acids. The CDR3 bases are TGCGCCAGCAGCTCGCCGGGGAGGGGAGGTGAAGCTTTCTTT. Amino acids: CASSSPGRGGEAFF.

This clonotype was picked up a small number of times. The chain joins TRBV5-1 to TRBJ2-7; possible D gene TRBD1, 5 bases. Looked up from germline, CDR1 is SGHRS and CDR2 is YFSETQ. The CDR3 covers 12 residues. V was clipped by 2 bases and J by 6 bases, with 9 bases between them. The CDR3 region is CASSFRQGEQYF. The CDR3, as DNA: TGCGCCAGCAGCTTCCGCCAGGGCGAGCAGTACTTC.

This clonotype came up a few times. The chain combines TRBV28 with TRBJ1-5, with a tentative D call TRBD1 (5 bases). Trimming took 2 bases from V and 7 from J, leaving 15 bases between them. CDR3 length equals 15 residues. CDR1 MDHEN and CDR2 SYDVKM come from the germline V gene. CDR3 DNA sequence: TGTGCCAGCAGTTTAAGAGGGGAAACCTTCCAGCCCCAGCATTTT. Its protein product is CASSLRGETFQPQHF. The whole variable domain, remainder taken from reference TRBV28 and TRBJ1-5, is DVKVTQSSRYLVKRTGEKVFLECVQDMDHENMFWYRQDPGLGLRLIYFSYDVKMKEKGDIPEGYSVSREKKERFSLILESASTNQTSMYLCASSLRGETFQPQHFGDGTRLSIL.

The J gene is TRBJ2-3, the V gene TRBV27, with TRBD2 as a possible D gene (6 bases). With 3 bases removed from V and 0 bases from J, the gap between germline ends came to 10 bases. Germline CDR1 reads MNHEY; CDR2 reads SMNVEV (reference sequence). The CDR3 loop spans 15 amino acids. CDR3 in DNA: TGTGCCAGCAGTTTGACCGGGACTAGCACAGATACGCAGTATTTT. It is translated as CASSLTGTSTDTQYF.

This clonotype was picked up a small number of times. The rearrangement joins TRBV12-3 or TRBV12-4 to TRBJ2-3; 7 bases align to TRBD1. The trim removed 8 bases at V and 6 bases at J, leaving 14 bases unmatched. The CDR3 has 15 amino acids. CDR3 DNA sequence: TGTGCCAGCGGGAAGACAGGGCAGGCGACCGATACGCAGTATTTT. It codes for CASGKTGQATDTQYF.